These T cell receptor beta chains were read from a single sample in a study of blood T cells in healthy people across ages. TCRdb used MiXCR to reprocess the 5' RACE reads, holding one entry per CDR3 protein. The table lists some 1.5 million distinct CDR3 sequences, over 25% of them singletons, with roughly 8% in the top ten. The sample taken for sequencing was blood. The receptors stem from a woman aged 30 to 39 in good health. Each CDR3 is given with its conserved first and last residue. Only some rows state a clone size, as once, few, many or a class for expanded clones.

j_call clone_size v_call cdr3_aa
TRBJ2-6 many TRBV12-3/TRBV12-4 CASSFASGRSISGANVLTF
TRBJ2-6 few TRBV5-1 CASSSGTGAGANVLTF
TRBJ2-7 once TRBV28 CASSITGTGGTYEQYF
TRBJ2-3 many TRBV7-2 CASSLNGAGYTQYF
TRBJ2-6 many TRBV24-1 CASQSRGANVLTF
TRBJ1-5 once TRBV30 CAWSPRPGPQHF
TRBJ2-7 few TRBV28 CASSPRQYSYEQYF
. . TRBV5-1 CASSPTGEAVEQYF
TRBJ2-5 once TRBV10-3 CAISENLYQEAQYF
TRBJ2-1 . TRBV6-6 CASSYPEVAGGTEQFF
TRBJ2-2 few TRBV5-1 CASEGAGKLFF
TRBJ2-7 few TRBV7-9 CASSLGGSPFAYEQYF
TRBJ2-7 once TRBV20-1 CSAPGADSYEQYF
TRBJ2-3 once TRBV4-2 CASSQVAGGGTDTQYF
TRBJ2-2 once TRBV20-1 CSATRTRNTGELFF
TRBJ1-6 . TRBV4-3 CASSQDRWPNSPLHF
TRBJ1-2 . TRBV5-1 CASRISVTERYGYTF
TRBJ2-5 many TRBV20-1 CSAFDTQYF
TRBJ1-2 . TRBV29-1 CSVGTVLLGGYTF
TRBJ1-2 . TRBV29-1 CSSWTELYGYTF
TRBJ2-7 . TRBV7-2 CASSFRDRGARRYF
TRBJ1-1 . TRBV20-1 CSAKKQEMNTEAFF
TRBJ2-7 many TRBV7-3 CASSLFTGPFSYEQYF
TRBJ2-4 many TRBV11-2 CASSFSGGKNIQYF
TRBJ2-5 . TRBV7-2 CASSGGDSYQETQYF
TRBJ1-2 few TRBV5-1 CASSPTGSSSVYGYTF
TRBJ1-2 few TRBV15 CATSRRQGAGGYTF
TRBJ2-7 . TRBV6-2/TRBV6-3 CASSYSAEIPADEQYF
TRBJ2-4 many TRBV2 CASSAGGLDKNIQYF
TRBJ1-4 few TRBV18 CASSHGTNEKLFF